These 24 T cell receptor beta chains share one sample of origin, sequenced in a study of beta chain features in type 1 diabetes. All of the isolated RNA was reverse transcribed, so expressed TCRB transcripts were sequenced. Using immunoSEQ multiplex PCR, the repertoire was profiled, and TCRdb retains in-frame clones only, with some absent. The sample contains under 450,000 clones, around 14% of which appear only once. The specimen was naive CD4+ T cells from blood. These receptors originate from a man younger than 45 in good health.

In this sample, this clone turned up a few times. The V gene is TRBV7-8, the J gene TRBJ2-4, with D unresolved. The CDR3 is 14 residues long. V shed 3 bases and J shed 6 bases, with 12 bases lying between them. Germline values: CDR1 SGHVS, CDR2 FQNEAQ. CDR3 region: CASSFQGLANIQYF. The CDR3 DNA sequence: TGTGCCAGCAGCTTCCAAGGTCTCGCAAACATTCAGTACTTC. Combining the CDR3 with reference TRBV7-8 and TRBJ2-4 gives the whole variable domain GAGVSQSPRYKVAKRGQDVALRCDPISGHVSLFWYQQALGQGPEFLTYFQNEAQLDKSGLPSDRFFAERPEGSVSTLKIQRTQQEDSAVYLCASSFQGLANIQYFGAGTRLSVL.

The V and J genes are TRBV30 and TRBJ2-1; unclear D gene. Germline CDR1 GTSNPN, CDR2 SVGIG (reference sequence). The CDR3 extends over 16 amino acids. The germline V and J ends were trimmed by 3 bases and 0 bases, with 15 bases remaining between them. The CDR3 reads CAWSIAGPNSYNEQFF. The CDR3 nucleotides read TGTGCCTGGAGCATTGCCGGGCCAAACTCCTACAATGAGCAGTTCTTC.

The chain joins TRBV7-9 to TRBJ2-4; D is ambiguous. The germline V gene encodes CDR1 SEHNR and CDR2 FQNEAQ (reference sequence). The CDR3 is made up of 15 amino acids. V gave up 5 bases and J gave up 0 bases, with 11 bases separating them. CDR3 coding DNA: TGTGCCAGCAGCCATAGGAGACTAGCCAAAAACATTCAGTACTTC. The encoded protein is CASSHRRLAKNIQYF.

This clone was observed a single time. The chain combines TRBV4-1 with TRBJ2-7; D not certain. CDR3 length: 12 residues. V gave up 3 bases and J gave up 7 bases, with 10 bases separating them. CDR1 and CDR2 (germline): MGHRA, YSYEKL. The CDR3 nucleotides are TGCGCCAGCAGCCAGGAAGGGTCAGAGCAGTACTTC. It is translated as CASSQEGSEQYF.

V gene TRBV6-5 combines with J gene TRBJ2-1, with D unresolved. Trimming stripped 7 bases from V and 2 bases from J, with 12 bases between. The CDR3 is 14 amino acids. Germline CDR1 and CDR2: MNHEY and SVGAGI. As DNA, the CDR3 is TGTGCCAGCACACAGAGTAACGCCTACAATGAGCAGTTCTTC. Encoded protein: CASTQSNAYNEQFF.

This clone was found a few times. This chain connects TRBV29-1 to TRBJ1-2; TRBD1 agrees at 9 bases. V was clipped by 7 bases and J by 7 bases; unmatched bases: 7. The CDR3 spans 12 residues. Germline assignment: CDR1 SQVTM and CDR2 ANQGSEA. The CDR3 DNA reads TGCAGCGCCGAACAGGGGGCAGGTGGCTACACCTTC. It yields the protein CSAEQGAGGYTF.

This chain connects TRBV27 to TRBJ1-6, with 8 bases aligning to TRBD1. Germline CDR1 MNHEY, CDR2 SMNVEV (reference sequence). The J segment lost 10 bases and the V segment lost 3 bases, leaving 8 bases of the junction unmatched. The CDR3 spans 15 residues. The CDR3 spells CASSFRGQVYSPLHF. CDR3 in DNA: TGTGCCAGCAGTTTCCGGGGACAGGTCTACTCACCCCTCCACTTT.

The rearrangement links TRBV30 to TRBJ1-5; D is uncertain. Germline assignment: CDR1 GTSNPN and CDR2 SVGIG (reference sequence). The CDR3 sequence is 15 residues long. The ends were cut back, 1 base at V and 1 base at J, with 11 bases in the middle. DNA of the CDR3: TGTGCCTGGAGTGGGGCAAGTCTAAGCAATCAGCCCCAGCATTTT. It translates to CAWSGASLSNQPQHF. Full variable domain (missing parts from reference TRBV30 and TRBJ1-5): SQTIHQWPATLVQPVGSPLSLECTVEGTSNPNLYWYRQAAGRGLQLLFYSVGIGQISSEVPQNLSASRPQDRQFILSSKKLLLSDSGFYLCAWSGASLSNQPQHFGDGTRLSIL.

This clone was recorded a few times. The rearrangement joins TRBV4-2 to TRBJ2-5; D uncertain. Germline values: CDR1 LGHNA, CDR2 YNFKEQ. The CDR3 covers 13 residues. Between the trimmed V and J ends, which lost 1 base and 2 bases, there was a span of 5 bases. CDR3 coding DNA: TGTGCCAGCAGCCAAGGGGGTCAAGAGACCCAGTACTTC. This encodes CASSQGGQETQYF.

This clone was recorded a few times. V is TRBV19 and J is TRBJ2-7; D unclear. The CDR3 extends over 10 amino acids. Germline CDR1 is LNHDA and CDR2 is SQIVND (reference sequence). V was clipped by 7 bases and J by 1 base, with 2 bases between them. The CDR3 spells CASNSYEQYV. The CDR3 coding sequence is TGTGCCAGTAATTCCTACGAGCAGTACGTC.

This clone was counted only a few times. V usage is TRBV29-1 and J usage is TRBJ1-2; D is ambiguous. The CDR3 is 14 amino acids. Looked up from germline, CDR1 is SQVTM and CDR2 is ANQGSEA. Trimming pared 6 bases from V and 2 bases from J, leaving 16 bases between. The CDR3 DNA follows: TGCAGCGTCGACACACCAGGAGAAAACTATGGCTACACCTTC. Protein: CSVDTPGENYGYTF.

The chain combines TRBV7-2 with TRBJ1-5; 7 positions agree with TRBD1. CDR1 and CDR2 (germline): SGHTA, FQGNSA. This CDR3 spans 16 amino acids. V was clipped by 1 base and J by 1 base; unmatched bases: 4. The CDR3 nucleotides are TGTGCCAGCAGCTTAGTAGCAGGGGGAAGCAATCAGCCCCAGCATTTT. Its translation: CASSLVAGGSNQPQHF. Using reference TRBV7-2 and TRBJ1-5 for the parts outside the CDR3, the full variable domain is GAGVSQSPSNKVTEKGKDVELRCDPISGHTALYWYRQSLGQGLEFLIYFQGNSAPDKSGLPSDRFSAERTGGSVSTLTIQRTQQEDSAVYLCASSLVAGGSNQPQHFGDGTRLSIL.

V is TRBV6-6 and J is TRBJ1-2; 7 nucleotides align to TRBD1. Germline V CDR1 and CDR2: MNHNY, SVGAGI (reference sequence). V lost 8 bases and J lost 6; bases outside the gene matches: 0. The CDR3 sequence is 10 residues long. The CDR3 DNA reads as TGTGCCAGCCAGGGGGATGGCTACACCTTC. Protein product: CASQGDGYTF.

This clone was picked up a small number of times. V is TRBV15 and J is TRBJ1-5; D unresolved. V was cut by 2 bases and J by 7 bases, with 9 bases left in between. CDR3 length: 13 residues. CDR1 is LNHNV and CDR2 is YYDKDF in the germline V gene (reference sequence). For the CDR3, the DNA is TGTGCCACCAGCAGACGGGGAGGCCAGCCCCAGCATTTT. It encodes CATSRRGGQPQHF.

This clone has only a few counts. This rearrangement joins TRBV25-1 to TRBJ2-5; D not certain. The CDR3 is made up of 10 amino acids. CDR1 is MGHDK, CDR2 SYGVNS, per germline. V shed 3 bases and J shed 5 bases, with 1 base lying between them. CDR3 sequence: CASSDETQYF. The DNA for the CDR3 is TGTGCCAGCAGTGATGAGACCCAGTACTTC. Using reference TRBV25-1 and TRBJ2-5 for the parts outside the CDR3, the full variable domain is EADIYQTPRYLVIGTGKKITLECSQTMGHDKMYWYQQDPGMELHLIHYSYGVNSTEKGDLSSESTVSRIRTEHFPLTLESARPSHTSQYLCASSDETQYFGPGTRLLVL.

CDR3 loop: CASSLGRTGLRETQYF. As DNA, the CDR3 is TGCGCCAGCAGCTTGGGCCGGACAGGGCTGCGAGAGACCCAGTACTTC. The J gene is TRBJ2-5, the V gene TRBV5-1, with 8 bases lining up with TRBD1. Trimming removed 0 bases from V and 4 bases from J; junction bases left unmatched: 8. Germline CDR1 is SGHRS and CDR2 is YFSETQ. The CDR3 runs 16 residues.

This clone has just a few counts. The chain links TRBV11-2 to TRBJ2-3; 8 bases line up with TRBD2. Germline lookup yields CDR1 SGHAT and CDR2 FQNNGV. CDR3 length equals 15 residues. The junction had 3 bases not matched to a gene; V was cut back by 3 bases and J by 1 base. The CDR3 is CASSLNGGGTDTQYF. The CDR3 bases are TGTGCCAGCAGCTTGAACGGGGGGGGCACAGATACGCAGTATTTT.

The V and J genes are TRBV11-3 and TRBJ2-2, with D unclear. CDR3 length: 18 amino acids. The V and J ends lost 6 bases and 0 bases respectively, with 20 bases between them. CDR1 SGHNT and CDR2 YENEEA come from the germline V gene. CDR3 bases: TGTGCCAGCAGTTCGTTAGGGCTTACAGACGCGAACACCGGGGAGCTGTTTTTT. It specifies CASSSLGLTDANTGELFF. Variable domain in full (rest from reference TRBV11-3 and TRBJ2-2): EAGVVQSPRYKIIEKKQPVAFWCNPISGHNTLYWYLQNLGQGPELLIRYENEEAVDDSQLPKDRFSAERLKGVDSTLKIQPAELGDSAVYLCASSSLGLTDANTGELFFGEGSRLTVL.

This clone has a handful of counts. CDR3 sequence reads: CASSQVFEQFF. In DNA form, the CDR3 reads TGTGCCAGCAGCCAAGTATTTGAGCAGTTCTTC. The chain couples TRBV14 to TRBJ2-1; no firm D call. CDR3 size: 11 residues. The ends were cut back, 1 base at V and 9 bases at J, with 4 bases in the middle. CDR1 is SGHDN and CDR2 is FVKESK in the germline V gene.

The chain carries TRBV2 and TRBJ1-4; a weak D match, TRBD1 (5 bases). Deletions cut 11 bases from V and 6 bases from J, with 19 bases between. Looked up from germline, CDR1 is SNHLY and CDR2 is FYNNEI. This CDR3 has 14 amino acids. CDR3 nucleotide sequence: TGTGCCGCGGAGCAGGGCCGCGGGGATGAAAAACTGTTTTTT. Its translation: CAAEQGRGDEKLFF.

CDR3 protein: CASSRQAYEKLFF. CDR3 DNA: TGTGCCAGCAGTCGACAGGCTTACGAAAAACTGTTTTTT. The rearrangement joins TRBV6-5 to TRBJ1-4; the D gene is possibly TRBD1 (6 bases). V was pared by 5 bases and J by 8 bases, with 12 bases between. Germline V gene data show CDR1 as MNHEY and CDR2 as SVGAGI. This CDR3 has 13 amino acids.

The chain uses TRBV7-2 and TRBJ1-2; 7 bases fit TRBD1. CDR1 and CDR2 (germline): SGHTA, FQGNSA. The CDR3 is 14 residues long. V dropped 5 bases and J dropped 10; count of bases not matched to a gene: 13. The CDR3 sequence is CASSPGTASQDYTF. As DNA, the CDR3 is TGTGCCAGCAGCCCCGGGACAGCTTCTCAGGACTACACCTTC.

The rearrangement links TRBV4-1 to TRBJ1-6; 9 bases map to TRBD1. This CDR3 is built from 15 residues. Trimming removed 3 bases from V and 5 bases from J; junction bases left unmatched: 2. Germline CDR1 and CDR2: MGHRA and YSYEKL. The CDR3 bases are TGCGCCAGCAGCCACGGGGACAGGGATAATTCACCCCTCCACTTT. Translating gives CASSHGDRDNSPLHF.

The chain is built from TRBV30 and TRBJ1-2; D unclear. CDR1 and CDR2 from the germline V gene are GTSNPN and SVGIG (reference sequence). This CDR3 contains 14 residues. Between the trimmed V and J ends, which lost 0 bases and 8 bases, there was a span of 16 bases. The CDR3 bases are TGTGCCTGGAGTGTAAGGCGCCGGTATCACGGCTACACCTTC. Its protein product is CAWSVRRRYHGYTF.